This T cell receptor beta chain was sequenced during a study of T cell responses to AZD1222 COVID-19 vaccine. Study results and limitations: Donors, mostly white British, included more females; clonal diversity was possibly underestimated. Just a handful of people given AZD1222 tested seropositive at baseline. Two doses of AZD1222 preceded a rise in Spike-specific TCR breadth and depth. The study sampled repertoires only after the peak T cell response.

Here immunoSEQ multiplex PCR was the method, and the copy in TCRdb shows in-frame clones only, minus some. The sample shows about 200,000 clones, roughly 92% of them seen only once. A note on this clone: The antigen is undetermined. Other nucleotide sequences in the sample specify the same CDR3.

This receptor was identified in an adult who received the AZD1222 COVID-19 vaccine. Sequencing was performed on peripheral blood, taken 28 days after the second AZD1222 dose.

CDR3 region: CASSLVAPGNTIYF. The CDR3 coding sequence is TGTGCCAGCAGTTTAGTGGCCCCTGGAAACACCATATATTTT. The rearrangement joins TRBV28 to TRBJ1-3, with D hard to call. Germline CDR1 MDHEN, CDR2 SYDVKM. The CDR3 extends over 14 amino acids. The V gene lost 2 bases and the J gene lost 2 bases, with 7 bases spanning the gap.